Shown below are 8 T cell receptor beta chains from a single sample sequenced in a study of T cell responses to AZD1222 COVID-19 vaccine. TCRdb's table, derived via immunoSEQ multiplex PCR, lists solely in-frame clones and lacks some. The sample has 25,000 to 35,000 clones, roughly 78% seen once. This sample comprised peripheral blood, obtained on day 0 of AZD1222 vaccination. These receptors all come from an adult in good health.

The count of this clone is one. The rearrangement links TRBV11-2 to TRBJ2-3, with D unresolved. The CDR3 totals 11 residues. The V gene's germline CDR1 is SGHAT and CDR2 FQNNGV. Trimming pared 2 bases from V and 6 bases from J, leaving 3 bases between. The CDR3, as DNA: TGTGCCAGCAGCTTATTTGATACGCAGTATTTT. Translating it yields CASSLFDTQYF. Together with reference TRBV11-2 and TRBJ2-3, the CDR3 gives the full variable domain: EAGVAQSPRYKIIEKRQSVAFWCNPISGHATLYWYQQILGQGPKLLIQFQNNGVVDDSQLPKDRFSAERLKGVDSTLKIQPAKLEDSAVYLCASSLFDTQYFGPGTRLTVL.

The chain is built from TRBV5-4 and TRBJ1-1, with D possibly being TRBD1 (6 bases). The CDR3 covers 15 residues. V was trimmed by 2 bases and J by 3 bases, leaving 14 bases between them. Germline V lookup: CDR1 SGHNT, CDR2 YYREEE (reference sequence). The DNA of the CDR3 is TGTGCCAGCAGCTTCGGGGGCAGGCAAGACACTGAAGCTTTCTTT. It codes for CASSFGGRQDTEAFF.

For the CDR3, the DNA is TGTGCCAGTAGTCTTAAACGAGCTAACTATGGCTACACCTTC. Protein product: CASSLKRANYGYTF. This chain connects TRBV19 to TRBJ1-2; D call uncertain. V was trimmed by 5 bases and J by 0 bases, leaving 10 bases between them. The CDR3 sequence is 14 residues long. The germline V gene encodes CDR1 LNHDA and CDR2 SQIVND (reference sequence). The complete variable domain, with remaining parts taken from reference TRBV19 and TRBJ1-2, reads DGGITQSPKYLFRKEGQNVTLSCEQNLNHDAMYWYRQDPGQGLRLIYYSQIVNDFQKGDIAEGYSVSREKKESFPLTVTSAQKNPTAFYLCASSLKRANYGYTFGSGTRLTVV.

The CDR3 region is CASTQWGGQGETQYF. The CDR3 region has the DNA TGTGCCAGCACCCAGTGGGGGGGACAAGGGGAGACCCAGTACTTC. This chain links TRBV7-2 with TRBJ2-5; the D gene is possibly TRBD2 (7 bases). Germline V lookup: CDR1 SGHTA, CDR2 FQGNSA. CDR3 length: 15 amino acids. V shed 7 bases and J shed 5 bases, with 20 bases lying between them.

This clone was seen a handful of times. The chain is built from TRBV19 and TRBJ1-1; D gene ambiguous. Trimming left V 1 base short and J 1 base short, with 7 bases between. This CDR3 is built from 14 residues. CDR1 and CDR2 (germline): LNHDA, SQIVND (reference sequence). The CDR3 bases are TGTGCCAGTAGTATAGGGAGTTGGAACACTGAAGCTTTCTTT. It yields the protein CASSIGSWNTEAFF.

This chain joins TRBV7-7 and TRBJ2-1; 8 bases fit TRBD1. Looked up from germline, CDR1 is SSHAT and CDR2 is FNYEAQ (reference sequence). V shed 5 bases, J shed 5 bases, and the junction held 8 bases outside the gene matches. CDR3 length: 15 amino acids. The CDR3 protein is CASSPTGVSHNEQFF. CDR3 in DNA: TGTGCCAGCAGCCCGACAGGGGTTTCACACAATGAGCAGTTCTTC.

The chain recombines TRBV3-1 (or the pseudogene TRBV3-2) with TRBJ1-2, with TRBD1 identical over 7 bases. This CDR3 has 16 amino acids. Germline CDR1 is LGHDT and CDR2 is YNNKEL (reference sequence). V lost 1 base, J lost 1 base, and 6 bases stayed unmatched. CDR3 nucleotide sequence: TGTGCCAGCAGCCAAGCTCCGGGACAGTTTAACTATGGCTACACCTTC. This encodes CASSQAPGQFNYGYTF.

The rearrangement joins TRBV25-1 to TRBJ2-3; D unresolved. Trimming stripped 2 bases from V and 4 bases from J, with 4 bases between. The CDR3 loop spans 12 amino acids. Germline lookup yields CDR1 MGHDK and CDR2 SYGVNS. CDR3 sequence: CASSEISDTQYF. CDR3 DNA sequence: TGTGCCAGCAGTGAAATATCAGATACGCAGTATTTT.